The rows below give T cell receptor beta chains drawn from one sample of a study of T cell responses to AZD1222 COVID-19 vaccine. The assay was immunoSEQ multiplex PCR, and TCRdb's table has in-frame clones only and misses some. The data show 150,000 or so clones, about 89% seen once. Sample: peripheral blood, taken 28 days after the second AZD1222 dose. These receptors came from an adult who received the AZD1222 COVID-19 vaccine. Both conserved end residues are part of each CDR3. Fields, in order: D gene, V gene, clone size, J gene, CDR3 length, CDR3 DNA, CDR3 protein. The D gene is left open where the match is weak. Part of the rows lack a size; the others show once, few, many or a class for expanded clones.

d_call: .
v_call: TRBV7-2
clone_size: .
j_call: TRBJ2-5
cdr3_length: 12
cdr3_nt: TGTGCCAGCAGCACTCTGGCGGAGACCCAGTACTTC
cdr3_aa: CASSTLAETQYF

d_call: .
v_call: TRBV11-1
clone_size: .
j_call: TRBJ2-1
cdr3_length: 16
cdr3_nt: TGTGCCAGCAGCGAGCCGCGCGGTTTGACCGGTAATGAGCAGTTCTTC
cdr3_aa: CASSEPRGLTGNEQFF

d_call: TRBD2
v_call: TRBV2
clone_size: .
j_call: TRBJ2-7
cdr3_length: 15
cdr3_nt: TGTGCCAGCAGTGAAGAGGTACTAGCGGGATACGAGCAGTACTTC
cdr3_aa: CASSEEVLAGYEQYF

d_call: TRBD1
v_call: TRBV29-1
clone_size: .
j_call: TRBJ2-1
cdr3_length: 13
cdr3_nt: TGCAGCGTGGGGACAGGGGGCCTCGATGAGCAGTTCTTC
cdr3_aa: CSVGTGGLDEQFF

d_call: .
v_call: TRBV5-1
clone_size: .
j_call: TRBJ1-1
cdr3_length: 13
cdr3_nt: TGCGCCAGCAGCTTGAACCAGGACACTGAAGCTTTCTTT
cdr3_aa: CASSLNQDTEAFF

d_call: .
v_call: TRBV27
clone_size: .
j_call: TRBJ1-1
cdr3_length: 13
cdr3_nt: TGTGCCAGCAGTTCAGGGCAACACACTGAAGCTTTCTTT
cdr3_aa: CASSSGQHTEAFF

d_call: TRBD1
v_call: TRBV5-1
clone_size: .
j_call: TRBJ2-7
cdr3_length: 13
cdr3_nt: TGCGCCAGCAGCACGGGACAGGGTTACGAGCAGTACTTC
cdr3_aa: CASSTGQGYEQYF

d_call: .
v_call: TRBV21-1
clone_size: .
j_call: TRBJ1-4
cdr3_length: 15
cdr3_nt: TGTGCCAGCAGCAAACGGAGCGGGGGGCGCGAAAAACTGTTTTTT
cdr3_aa: CASSKRSGGREKLFF

d_call: TRBD2
v_call: TRBV13
clone_size: .
j_call: TRBJ2-2
cdr3_length: 16
cdr3_nt: TGTGCCAGCAGCCAGGCCTCGCGGGAGATGTCCGGGGAGCTGTTTTTT
cdr3_aa: CASSQASREMSGELFF

d_call: TRBD1
v_call: TRBV5-1
clone_size: .
j_call: TRBJ1-6
cdr3_length: 16
cdr3_nt: TGCGCCAGCAGCTTGACAGGGGCCCCCTATAATTCACCCCTCCACTTT
cdr3_aa: CASSLTGAPYNSPLHF

d_call: TRBD2
v_call: TRBV7-3
clone_size: .
j_call: TRBJ2-1
cdr3_length: 17
cdr3_nt: TGTGCCAGCAGCCCCACCGGACTAGCGGGTAGTTGGGATGAGCAGTTCTTC
cdr3_aa: CASSPTGLAGSWDEQFF

d_call: .
v_call: TRBV27
clone_size: .
j_call: TRBJ2-1
cdr3_length: 14
cdr3_nt: TGTGCCAGCTCCAGTAACCCCGGGCCCGGTGAGCAGTTCTTC
cdr3_aa: CASSSNPGPGEQFF

d_call: .
v_call: TRBV2
clone_size: .
j_call: TRBJ1-5
cdr3_length: 16
cdr3_nt: TGTGCCAGCAGTGCCCCGGACAGTCAGGCGTATCAGCCCCAGCATTTT
cdr3_aa: CASSAPDSQAYQPQHF

d_call: .
v_call: TRBV25-1
clone_size: .
j_call: TRBJ2-2
cdr3_length: 13
cdr3_nt: TGTGCCAGCAGTGACTTCACCCGCGGGGAGCTGTTTTTT
cdr3_aa: CASSDFTRGELFF

d_call: TRBD1
v_call: TRBV4-1
clone_size: .
j_call: TRBJ1-1
cdr3_length: 15
cdr3_nt: TGCGCCAGCAGCCGCGAACAGGGGGGAAACACTGAAGCTTTCTTT
cdr3_aa: CASSREQGGNTEAFF

d_call: .
v_call: TRBV10-2
clone_size: .
j_call: TRBJ1-5
cdr3_length: 14
cdr3_nt: TGCGCCAGCAGCGACTGGAATAGCAATCAGCCCCAGCATTTT
cdr3_aa: CASSDWNSNQPQHF

d_call: .
v_call: TRBV20-1
clone_size: once
j_call: TRBJ2-5
cdr3_length: 11
cdr3_nt: TGCAGTGCTAGCGCCCCCGAGACCCAGTACTTC
cdr3_aa: CSASAPETQYF

d_call: .
v_call: TRBV6-5
clone_size: .
j_call: TRBJ1-5
cdr3_length: 14
cdr3_nt: TGTGCCAGCAGGTTTCGGGGGAGCAATCAGCCCCAGCATTTT
cdr3_aa: CASRFRGSNQPQHF

d_call: .
v_call: TRBV28
clone_size: .
j_call: TRBJ1-6
cdr3_length: 14
cdr3_nt: TGTGCCAGCATTCCAGGGACACTATATTCACCCCTCCACTTT
cdr3_aa: CASIPGTLYSPLHF

d_call: .
v_call: TRBV2
clone_size: once
j_call: TRBJ2-6
cdr3_length: 17
cdr3_nt: TGTGCCAGCAGTCTGGTCCCACCCAGAGCTGGGGCCAACGTCCTGACTTTC
cdr3_aa: CASSLVPPRAGANVLTF

d_call: TRBD1
v_call: TRBV27
clone_size: .
j_call: TRBJ2-5
cdr3_length: 15
cdr3_nt: TGTGCCAGCAGTTTAAGGGACAGGGGGCGGGAGACCCAGTACTTC
cdr3_aa: CASSLRDRGRETQYF

d_call: .
v_call: TRBV15
clone_size: .
j_call: TRBJ1-3
cdr3_length: 14
cdr3_nt: TGTGCCACCACCCTGACAGATACTGGAAACACCATATATTTT
cdr3_aa: CATTLTDTGNTIYF

d_call: .
v_call: TRBV3-1/TRBV3-2
clone_size: .
j_call: TRBJ2-5
cdr3_length: 11
cdr3_nt: TGTGCCAGCCGATCCTCAGAGACCCAGTACTTC
cdr3_aa: CASRSSETQYF

d_call: TRBD1
v_call: TRBV5-4
clone_size: .
j_call: TRBJ2-5
cdr3_length: 16
cdr3_nt: TGTGCCAGCAGCTTGGCCTTGGGACAGGGGAAGGAGACCCAGTACTTC
cdr3_aa: CASSLALGQGKETQYF

d_call: .
v_call: TRBV5-1
clone_size: few
j_call: TRBJ1-4
cdr3_length: 13
cdr3_nt: TGCGCCAGCAGCTTGGACCCGGGGGAAAAACTGTTTTTT
cdr3_aa: CASSLDPGEKLFF

d_call: .
v_call: TRBV27
clone_size: .
j_call: TRBJ1-6
cdr3_length: 14
cdr3_nt: TGTGCCAGCAGTTTATATTTAAGAGATTCACCCCTCCACTTT
cdr3_aa: CASSLYLRDSPLHF

d_call: .
v_call: TRBV19
clone_size: .
j_call: TRBJ2-7
cdr3_length: 13
cdr3_nt: TGTGCCACCACAGGGACCGATATTTACGAGCAGTACTTC
cdr3_aa: CATTGTDIYEQYF

d_call: TRBD1
v_call: TRBV5-1
clone_size: .
j_call: TRBJ2-7
cdr3_length: 16
cdr3_nt: TGCGCCAGCAGTAGGATGGGGACAGGGGCCGTCTACGAGCAGTACTTC
cdr3_aa: CASSRMGTGAVYEQYF

d_call: .
v_call: TRBV7-8
clone_size: .
j_call: TRBJ1-5
cdr3_length: 14
cdr3_nt: TGTGCCAGCAGCTTAGACAGCAGCAATCAGCCCCAGCATTTT
cdr3_aa: CASSLDSSNQPQHF

d_call: .
v_call: TRBV11-1
clone_size: few
j_call: TRBJ1-1
cdr3_length: 14
cdr3_nt: TGTGCCAGCAGCTCCTCCAGGGTGAACACTGAAGCTTTCTTT
cdr3_aa: CASSSSRVNTEAFF

d_call: TRBD2
v_call: TRBV7-2
clone_size: few
j_call: TRBJ2-5
cdr3_length: 16
cdr3_nt: TGTGCCAGCAGGATTATAGCGGGGGCCCCTCAAGAGACCCAGTACTTC
cdr3_aa: CASRIIAGAPQETQYF

d_call: .
v_call: TRBV5-1
clone_size: .
j_call: TRBJ2-5
cdr3_length: 13
cdr3_nt: TGCGCCAGCAGCTTGGGAGCGGAAGAGACCCAGTACTTC
cdr3_aa: CASSLGAEETQYF

d_call: .
v_call: TRBV3-1/TRBV3-2
clone_size: once
j_call: TRBJ1-5
cdr3_length: 15
cdr3_nt: TGTGCCAGCAGCCAAACCGGGGCCACCGGTCAGCCCCAGCATTTT
cdr3_aa: CASSQTGATGQPQHF

d_call: .
v_call: TRBV5-6
clone_size: .
j_call: TRBJ1-1
cdr3_length: 12
cdr3_nt: TGTGCCAGCAGCTTGGGGTGGACTGAAGCTTTCTTT
cdr3_aa: CASSLGWTEAFF

d_call: TRBD1
v_call: TRBV2
clone_size: .
j_call: TRBJ1-2
cdr3_length: 15
cdr3_nt: TGTGCCAGCAAAGTCAGGGACAGGAGCCTCTATGGCTACACCTTC
cdr3_aa: CASKVRDRSLYGYTF

d_call: TRBD2
v_call: TRBV7-6
clone_size: .
j_call: TRBJ2-3
cdr3_length: 17
cdr3_nt: TGTGCCAGCAGCTTAGATTGGTCTAGCGGGAGAATAGATACGCAGTATTTT
cdr3_aa: CASSLDWSSGRIDTQYF

d_call: .
v_call: TRBV2
clone_size: .
j_call: TRBJ1-3
cdr3_length: 12
cdr3_nt: TGTGCCAGCCAGGGCGCTGGAAACACCATATATTTT
cdr3_aa: CASQGAGNTIYF